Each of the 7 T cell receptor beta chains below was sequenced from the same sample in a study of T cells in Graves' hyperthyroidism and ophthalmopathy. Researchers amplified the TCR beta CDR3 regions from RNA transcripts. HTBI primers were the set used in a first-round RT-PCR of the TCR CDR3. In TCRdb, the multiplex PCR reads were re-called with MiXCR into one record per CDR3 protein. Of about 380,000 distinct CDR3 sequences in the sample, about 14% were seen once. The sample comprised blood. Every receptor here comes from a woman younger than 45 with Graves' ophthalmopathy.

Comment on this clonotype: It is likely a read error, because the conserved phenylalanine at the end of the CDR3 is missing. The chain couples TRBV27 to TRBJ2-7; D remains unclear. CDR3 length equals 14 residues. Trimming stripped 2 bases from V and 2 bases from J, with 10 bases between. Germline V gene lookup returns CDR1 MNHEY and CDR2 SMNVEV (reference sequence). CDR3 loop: CASSLSQTTYEQYS. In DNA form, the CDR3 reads TGTGCCAGCAGTTTAAGCCAGACCACCTACGAGCAGTACTCC.

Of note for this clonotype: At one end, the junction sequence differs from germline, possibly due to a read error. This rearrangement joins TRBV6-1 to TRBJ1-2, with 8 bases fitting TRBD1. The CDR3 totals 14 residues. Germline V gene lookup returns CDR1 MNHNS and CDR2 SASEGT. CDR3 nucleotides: TGTGCCAGCAATGAAGGAACAGGGGGAAATGGCTACACCTTC. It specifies CASNEGTGGNGYTF.

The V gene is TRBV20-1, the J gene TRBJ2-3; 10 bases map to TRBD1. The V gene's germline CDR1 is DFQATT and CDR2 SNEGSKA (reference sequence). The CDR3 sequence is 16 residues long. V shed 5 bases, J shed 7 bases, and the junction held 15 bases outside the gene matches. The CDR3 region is CSADLPGQGNLYTQYF. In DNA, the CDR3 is TGCAGTGCTGATCTACCGGGACAGGGGAATTTGTATACGCAGTATTTT.

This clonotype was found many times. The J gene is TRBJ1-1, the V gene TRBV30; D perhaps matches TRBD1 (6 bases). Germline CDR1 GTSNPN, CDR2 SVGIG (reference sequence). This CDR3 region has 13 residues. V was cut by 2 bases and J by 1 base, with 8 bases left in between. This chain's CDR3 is CAWSTDRNTEAFF. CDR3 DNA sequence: TGTGCCTGGAGTACGGACAGGAACACTGAAGCTTTCTTT.

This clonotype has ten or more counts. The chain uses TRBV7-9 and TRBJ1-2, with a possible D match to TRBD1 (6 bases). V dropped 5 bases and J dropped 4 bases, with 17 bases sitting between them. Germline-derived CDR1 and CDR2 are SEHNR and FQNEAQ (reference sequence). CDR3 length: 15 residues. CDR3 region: CASSTPTGPIYGYTF. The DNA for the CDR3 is TGTGCCAGCAGCACCCCGACAGGACCGATCTATGGCTACACCTTC.

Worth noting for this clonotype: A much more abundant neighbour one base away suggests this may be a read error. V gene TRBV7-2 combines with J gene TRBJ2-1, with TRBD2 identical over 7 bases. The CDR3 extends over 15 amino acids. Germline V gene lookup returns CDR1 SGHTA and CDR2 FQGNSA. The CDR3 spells CAGSSTLAGWGEQFF. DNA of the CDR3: TGTGCCGGCAGCTCTACCTTAGCGGGCTGGGGTGAGCAGTTCTTC.

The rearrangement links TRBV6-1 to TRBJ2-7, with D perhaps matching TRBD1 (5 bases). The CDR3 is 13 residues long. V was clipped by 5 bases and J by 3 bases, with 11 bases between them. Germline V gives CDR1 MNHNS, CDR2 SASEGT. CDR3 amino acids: CASSSLTGYEQYF. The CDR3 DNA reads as TGTGCCAGCAGTTCCCTCACAGGCTACGAGCAGTACTTC.